A single sample is the source of the 25 T cell receptor beta chains below, sequenced in a study of cytomegalovirus exposure and HLA in healthy donors. The PCR employed 60 Vbeta primers together with 13 Jbeta primers. Sequencing was performed with immunoSEQ multiplex PCR; in TCRdb, only in-frame clones are kept and a portion is missing. The profile covers about 200,000 clones, with around 79% appearing a single time and approximately 1.5% taken by the ten largest. The sample taken for sequencing was PBMCs. Source of these receptors: a girl aged 10-17 years in good health and CMV-seropositive.

This sequence joins TRBV7-9 and TRBJ2-7, with D perhaps matching TRBD1 (6 bases). Trimming shortened V by 7 bases and J by 0 bases, and 19 bases separated the two germline ends. The CDR3 loop spans 16 amino acids. Germline V lookup: CDR1 SEHNR, CDR2 FQNEAQ (reference sequence). The CDR3 DNA follows: TGTGCCAGCACCGAAACAGGGTCGGCCCTCTCCTACGAGCAGTACTTC. Translating it yields CASTETGSALSYEQYF.

V and J are TRBV27 and TRBJ1-2; D ambiguous. Deletions cut 6 bases from V and 0 bases from J, with 11 bases between. The CDR3 length is 14 residues. Per the germline V gene, CDR1 is MNHEY and CDR2 is SMNVEV (reference sequence). CDR3 nucleotide sequence: TGTGCCAGCAGCCCCGTGGCGGCTAACTATGGCTACACCTTC. Translated: CASSPVAANYGYTF.

The V gene is TRBV7-2, the J gene TRBJ1-5; no firm D call. Germline V gene sequence: CDR1 SGHTA, CDR2 FQGNSA. The CDR3 spans 16 residues. Trimming shortened V by 2 bases and J by 6 bases, and 17 bases separated the two germline ends. The CDR3 nucleotides read TGTGCCAGCAGCTTATCGGCGCCCTCGGCGGGTCAGCCCCAGCATTTT. Translating it yields CASSLSAPSAGQPQHF.

This clone appeared once. The chain couples TRBV27 to TRBJ1-6; possible D gene TRBD1, 6 bases. Per the germline V gene, CDR1 is MNHEY and CDR2 is SMNVEV (reference sequence). V was clipped by 4 bases and J by 11 bases, with 27 bases between them. CDR3 length: 18 amino acids. The CDR3 DNA sequence: TGTGCCAGCAGTTCCCATGAGAAACAGGGTTTTATGGGGACACCCCTCCACTTT. Residues: CASSSHEKQGFMGTPLHF.

The V gene is TRBV18, the J gene TRBJ1-1; D is ambiguous. This CDR3 comprises 15 residues. Trimming stripped 5 bases from V and 2 bases from J, with 15 bases between. Looked up from germline, CDR1 is KGHSH and CDR2 is LQKENI. The CDR3 loop reads CASSTAIGSNTEAFF. The CDR3 DNA follows: TGTGCCAGCTCAACGGCTATTGGGAGTAACACTGAAGCTTTCTTT.

The chain carries TRBV9 and TRBJ2-2; D unresolved. The CDR3 has 16 amino acids. Germline CDR1 and CDR2: SGDLS and YYNGEE. V was clipped by 4 bases and J by 0 bases, with 13 bases between them. CDR3 sequence (DNA): TGTGCCAGCAGCCCAGTCGGGTCACCGAACACCGGGGAGCTGTTTTTT. Protein sequence: CASSPVGSPNTGELFF.

The J gene is TRBJ2-7, the V gene TRBV18, with TRBD2 as a possible D gene (6 bases). Germline-derived CDR1 and CDR2 are KGHSH and LQKENI. There are 15 residues in the CDR3. V lost 3 bases and J lost 0, with 12 bases in between. The DNA for the CDR3 is TGTGCCAGCTCACCCCAAGGAGGGTTCTCCTACGAGCAGTACTTC. Protein sequence: CASSPQGGFSYEQYF.

This sequence joins TRBV2 and TRBJ2-7, with 10 bases identical to TRBD1. The CDR3 extends over 15 amino acids. Germline lookup yields CDR1 SNHLY and CDR2 FYNNEI. Unmatched junction bases numbered 3, after V lost 4 bases and J lost 0 bases. CDR3 protein: CASSVRTGGSYEQYF. The CDR3 nucleotides read TGTGCCAGCAGTGTTAGGACAGGGGGCTCCTACGAGCAGTACTTC.

V is TRBV9 and J is TRBJ1-2; 9 positions agree with TRBD1. The ends lost 3 bases at V and 6 bases at J; junction bases unmatched: 6. This CDR3 region has 14 residues. Looked up from germline, CDR1 is SGDLS and CDR2 is YYNGEE. For the CDR3, the DNA is TGTGCCAGCAGCGGACAGGGGGGTGTCGATGGCTACACCTTC. Its translation: CASSGQGGVDGYTF. The full variable domain, completed using reference TRBV9 and TRBJ1-2, is DSGVTQTPKHLITATGQRVTLRCSPRSGDLSVYWYQQSLDQGLQFLIQYYNGEERAKGNILERFSAQQFPDLHSELNLSSLELGDSALYFCASSGQGGVDGYTFGSGTRLTVV.

The chain employs TRBV9 and TRBJ1-2; a possible D gene is TRBD1 (5 bases). V lost 0 bases, J lost 4 bases, and 19 bases lay in between. CDR1 is SGDLS, CDR2 YYNGEE, per germline. CDR3 length: 17 residues. CDR3: CASSVAPDRMTPYGYTF. The CDR3 bases are TGTGCCAGCAGCGTAGCCCCCGACAGAATGACTCCCTATGGCTACACCTTC.

This clone was seen a single time. The chain is built from TRBV29-1 and TRBJ2-5; 8 bases line up with TRBD2. The CDR3 contains 14 residues. Trimming removed 5 bases from V and 5 bases from J; junction bases left unmatched: 10. Per the germline V gene, CDR1 is SQVTM and CDR2 is ANQGSEA. In DNA form, the CDR3 reads TGCAGCGTTTGGCAGCCGGGGGGGCGGGAGACCCAGTACTTC. Translated: CSVWQPGGRETQYF.

Only a few counts were recorded for this clone. Other DNA sequences of this sample code for an identical CDR3. The chain employs TRBV4-3 and TRBJ2-1; D is unresolved. The CDR3 runs 12 residues. Germline assignment: CDR1 LGHNA and CDR2 YSLEER. The V end was cut by 1 base, the J end by 8 bases, with 6 bases between. The CDR3 sequence: CASSQGGYEQFF. The CDR3 nucleotides read TGCGCCAGCAGCCAAGGTGGCTATGAGCAGTTCTTC.

This chain connects TRBV18 to TRBJ2-1, with 9 positions matching TRBD2. The CDR3 has 18 residues. V was pared by 1 base and J by 7 bases, with 14 bases of the junction left unmatched. Germline V gene lookup returns CDR1 KGHSH and CDR2 LQKENI. CDR3: CASSPRVMAGGPKNEQFF. For the CDR3, the DNA is TGTGCCAGCTCACCACGAGTTATGGCGGGGGGGCCCAAAAATGAGCAGTTCTTC.

V is TRBV14 and J is TRBJ1-1; D call uncertain. There are 15 residues in the CDR3. V shed 3 bases and J shed 5 bases, with 16 bases lying between them. From germline, CDR1 is SGHDN and CDR2 FVKESK. The CDR3 DNA reads as TGTGCCAGCAGCCACGGAGGGTCCCAAGGGACTGAAGCTTTCTTT. Its translation is CASSHGGSQGTEAFF.

This chain uses TRBV7-2 with TRBJ2-3; D might be TRBD2 (5 bases). The germline CDR1 and CDR2 sequences are SGHTA and FQGNSA. The CDR3 covers 16 residues. The V end was cut by 1 base, the J end by 0 bases, with 11 bases between. In DNA, the CDR3 is TGTGCCAGCAGCTTAGGAGGGCGGACTAGCACAGATACGCAGTATTTT. Translation: CASSLGGRTSTDTQYF.

V gene TRBV15 combines with J gene TRBJ2-7; a possible D gene is TRBD2 (6 bases). Trimming shortened V by 3 bases and J by 0 bases, and 12 bases separated the two germline ends. This CDR3 comprises 15 residues. Germline CDR1 and CDR2: LNHNV and YYDKDF (reference sequence). DNA for the CDR3: TGTGCCACCAGCAGGGGACTTTCGGCCTCCTACGAGCAGTACTTC. Amino acids: CATSRGLSASYEQYF.

The chain combines TRBV10-3 with TRBJ1-3; D may be TRBD1 (6 bases). V was shortened by 3 bases and J by 4 bases, with 7 bases between the two germline ends. The CDR3 has 13 amino acids. The germline gives CDR1 ENHRY, CDR2 SYGVKD. CDR3 residues: CAISEGGGNTIYF. DNA of the CDR3: TGTGCCATCAGTGAAGGGGGAGGAAACACCATATATTTT.

The V call is TRBV27, the J call TRBJ1-1, with a tentative D call TRBD1 (5 bases). Trimming removed 5 bases from V and 4 bases from J, with 14 bases in between. This CDR3 comprises 14 residues. Per germline, CDR1 MNHEY and CDR2 SMNVEV (reference sequence). CDR3 DNA sequence: TGTGCCAGCAGTAAGGGGTCGCGGTTCACTGAAGCTTTCTTT. The encoded protein is CASSKGSRFTEAFF.

The chain has TRBV5-1 and TRBJ2-1; TRBD2 matches 13 bases. The V and J ends lost 8 bases and 8 bases, in that order; junction bases with no gene match: 13. Germline values: CDR1 SGHRS, CDR2 YFSETQ. CDR3 length: 16 amino acids. The CDR3 here is CASMTSGGLASYEQFF. The CDR3 nucleotides are TGCGCCAGTATGACTAGCGGGGGGCTGGCCTCGTATGAGCAGTTCTTC.

This chain links TRBV5-6 with TRBJ2-5, with 15 nucleotides matching TRBD2. Germline CDR1 SGHDT, CDR2 YYEEEE. The junction had 7 bases not matched to a gene; V was cut back by 0 bases and J by 1 base. This CDR3 contains 19 residues. The CDR3 is CASSLARTSGGELQETQYF. Written as DNA, the CDR3 is TGTGCCAGCAGCTTGGCCAGGACTAGCGGGGGGGAACTCCAAGAGACCCAGTACTTC.

This clone was seen only a few times. This chain uses TRBV15 with TRBJ1-3; 8 bases map to TRBD1. This CDR3 has 15 residues. CDR1 and CDR2 (germline): LNHNV, YYDKDF (reference sequence). Unmatched junction bases numbered 7, after V lost 5 bases and J lost 4 bases. For the CDR3, the DNA is TGTGCCACCAGCTTAGACAGGGGAACAGGAAACACCATATATTTT. Translation: CATSLDRGTGNTIYF.

The rearrangement uses TRBV4-2 and TRBJ2-3; D gene unclear. Trimming stripped 0 bases from V and 7 bases from J, with 11 bases between. This CDR3 is 14 amino acids long. Germline CDR1 reads LGHNA; CDR2 reads YNFKEQ. CDR3: CASSQELRGYTQYF. Written as DNA, the CDR3 is TGTGCCAGCAGCCAAGAACTTAGAGGATATACGCAGTATTTT.

This chain joins TRBV6-1 and TRBJ1-2, with D possibly TRBD1 on 5 matching bases. V lost 2 bases and J lost 13, with 11 bases in between. Germline CDR1 and CDR2: MNHNS and SASEGT. The CDR3 runs 11 residues. The chain's CDR3 is CASSEFGGPTF. CDR3 sequence (DNA): TGTGCCAGCAGTGAATTCGGGGGACCCACCTTC.

A single count supports this clone. Here the CDR3 DNA reads TGTGCCAGCAGCACAGGGGTATGGTCACCCCTCCACTTT. It encodes CASSTGVWSPLHF. The chain has TRBV27 and TRBJ1-6, with 7 bases fitting TRBD1. Trimming took 6 bases from V and 10 from J; bases not matched to a gene: 6. CDR1 MNHEY and CDR2 SMNVEV come from the germline V gene (reference sequence). The CDR3 has 13 amino acids.

This chain links TRBV7-2 with TRBJ1-1; weak D call: TRBD1 (6 bases). There are 14 residues in the CDR3. Germline-derived CDR1 and CDR2 are SGHTA and FQGNSA. Trimming cost V 5 bases and J 7 bases, with 17 bases left between them. The CDR3 DNA follows: TGTGCCAGCAGCCAGGCACAGGGAAGGGGTGAAGCTTTCTTT. Residues: CASSQAQGRGEAFF.